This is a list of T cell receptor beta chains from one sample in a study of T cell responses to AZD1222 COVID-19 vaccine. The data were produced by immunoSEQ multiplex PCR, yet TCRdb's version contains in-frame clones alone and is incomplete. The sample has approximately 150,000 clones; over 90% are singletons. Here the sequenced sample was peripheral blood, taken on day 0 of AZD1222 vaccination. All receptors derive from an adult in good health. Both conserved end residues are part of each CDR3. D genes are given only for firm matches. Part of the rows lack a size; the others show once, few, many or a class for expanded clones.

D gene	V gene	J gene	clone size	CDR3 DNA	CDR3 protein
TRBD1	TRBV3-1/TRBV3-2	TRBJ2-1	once	TGTGCCAGCAGCCCCCAACCCCCAGGGGGCCTAGGTGCTGAGCAGTTCTTC	CASSPQPPGGLGAEQFF
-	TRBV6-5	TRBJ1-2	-	TGTGCCAGCATCGAGGGGACATGGGGCTACACCTTC	CASIEGTWGYTF
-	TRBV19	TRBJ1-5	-	TGTGCAACAGACGCGAGGGGACTATTTCAGCCCCAGCATTTT	CATDARGLFQPQHF
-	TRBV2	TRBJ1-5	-	TGTGCCAGCAGTAGGGACACTAGATATCAGCCCCAGCATTTT	CASSRDTRYQPQHF
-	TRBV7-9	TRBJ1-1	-	TGTGCCAGCAGCTTCGGGGATCGCACTGAAGCTTTCTTT	CASSFGDRTEAFF
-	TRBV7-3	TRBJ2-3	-	TGTGCCAGCAGCTTAAGCGGAAATACGCAGTATTTT	CASSLSGNTQYF
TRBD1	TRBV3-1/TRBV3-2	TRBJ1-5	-	TGTGCCAGCAGTGTACAGGGGTCCAATCAGCCCCAGCATTTT	CASSVQGSNQPQHF
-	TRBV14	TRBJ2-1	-	TGTGCCAGCAGCCAAGGCAGGGGATCCTACAATGAGCAGTTCTTC	CASSQGRGSYNEQFF
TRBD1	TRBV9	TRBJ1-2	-	TGTGCCAGCAGCGTAGCGAGTAGGGACAGGGCTGCTGGCTACACCTTC	CASSVASRDRAAGYTF
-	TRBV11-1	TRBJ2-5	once	TGTGCCAGCAGCAAAGGTCGAAGGGAGACCCAGTACTTC	CASSKGRRETQYF
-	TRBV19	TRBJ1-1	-	TGTGCCAGTAGTATAAAGACTAGAGCTTTCTTT	CASSIKTRAFF
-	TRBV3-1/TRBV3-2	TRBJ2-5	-	TGTGCCAGCAGCCAAGATCAAGGCTACCAAGAGACCCAGTACTTC	CASSQDQGYQETQYF
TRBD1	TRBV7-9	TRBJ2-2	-	TGTGCCAGCAGCATTCGCCACAGGGGGCGCGACACCGGGGAGCTGTTTTTT	CASSIRHRGRDTGELFF
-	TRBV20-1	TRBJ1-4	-	TGCAGTGCTAGTCGGCTGGGGGAGATAGGTGAAAAACTGTTTTTT	CSASRLGEIGEKLFF
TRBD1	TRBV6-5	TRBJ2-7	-	TGTGCCAGCAGTTACCTCGGGACAGGGGGCTACGAGCAGTACTTC	CASSYLGTGGYEQYF
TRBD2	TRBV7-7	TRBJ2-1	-	TGTGCTAGCAGCCCGCTAGCGGCCGGTTTAAATGAGCAGTTCTTC	CASSPLAAGLNEQFF
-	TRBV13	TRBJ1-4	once	TGTGCCAGCAGCCTATACCGAAGGGGAGATGAAAAACTGTTTTTT	CASSLYRRGDEKLFF
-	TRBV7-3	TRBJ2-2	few	TGTGCCAGCAGCTTGGCGGGATCGAACACCGGGGAGCTGTTTTTT	CASSLAGSNTGELFF
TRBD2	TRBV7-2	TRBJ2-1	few	TGTGCCAGCAGCCTCACCGGGACTATACATGCCCGTGAGCAGTTCTTC	CASSLTGTIHAREQFF
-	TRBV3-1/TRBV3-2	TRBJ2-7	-	TGTGCCAGCAGTAGGACAGTTTCTTCCTACGAGCAGTACTTC	CASSRTVSSYEQYF
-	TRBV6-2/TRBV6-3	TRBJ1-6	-	TGTGCCAGCAGTTACTTCCCCTCCTATAATTCACCCCTCCACTTT	CASSYFPSYNSPLHF
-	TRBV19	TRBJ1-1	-	TGTGCCACCGGCTTGGCTTTCTTT	CATGLAFF
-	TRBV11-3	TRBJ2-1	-	TGTGCCAGCAGCCCGCCGACAGGCGATGAGCAGTTCTTC	CASSPPTGDEQFF
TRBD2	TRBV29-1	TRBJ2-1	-	TGCAGCGCGGGTCTAGCGGGAGGGGGTGAGCAGTTCTTC	CSAGLAGGGEQFF
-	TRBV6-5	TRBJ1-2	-	TGTGCTCATTCTGTACAAGATTCTAACTATGGCTACACCTTC	CAHSVQDSNYGYTF
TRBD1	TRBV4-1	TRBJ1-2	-	TGCGCCAGCAGCCGAGCAACTCCGGGACAGGGAAACTATGGCTACACCTTC	CASSRATPGQGNYGYTF
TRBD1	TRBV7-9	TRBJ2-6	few	TGTGCCAGCAGCCCGGGCGGGACAGGGAGCTCTGGGGCCAACGTCCTGACTTTC	CASSPGGTGSSGANVLTF
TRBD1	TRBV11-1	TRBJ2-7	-	TGTGCCAGCAGCTCCCTAGGACAGGGAATGCGGGAGCAGTACTTC	CASSSLGQGMREQYF
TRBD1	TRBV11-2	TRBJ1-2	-	TGTGCCAGCAGCCGATTAATCAGAAAGGACAGGGGGCTTAGTGGCTACACCTTC	CASSRLIRKDRGLSGYTF
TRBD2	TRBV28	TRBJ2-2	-	TGTGCCAGCAGTTTTATGGGTGCTAGCGGGAGTACCGGGGAGCTGTTTTTT	CASSFMGASGSTGELFF
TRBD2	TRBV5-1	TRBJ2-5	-	TGCGCCAGCAGCCTCCTCGGACTAGCGGGAGAGGGGTACCAAGAGACCCAGTACTTC	CASSLLGLAGEGYQETQYF
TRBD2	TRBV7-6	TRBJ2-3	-	TGTGCCAGCAGCTTAGAGCCCGGAGGCTCCGGTAGCGGGGGTGGTACAGATACGCAGTATTTT	CASSLEPGGSGSGGGTDTQYF
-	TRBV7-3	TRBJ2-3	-	TGTGCCAGCCGTTACTTAAGGGAGATCAGCACAGATACGCAGTATTTT	CASRYLREISTDTQYF
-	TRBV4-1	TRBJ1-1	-	TGCGCCAGCACCCCACAAGTGGCAGGGAGGCGTACTGAAGCTTTCTTT	CASTPQVAGRRTEAFF
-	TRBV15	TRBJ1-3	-	TGTGCCACCAGCAGAGGGACGCAGGATTGGGACACCATATATTTT	CATSRGTQDWDTIYF
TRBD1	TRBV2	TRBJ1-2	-	TGTGCCAGCAGCGAAGGGGGACAGCCCCGAAACACCTTC	CASSEGGQPRNTF
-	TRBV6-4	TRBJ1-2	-	TGTGCCAGCAGTGACCAAGGAGACTTTTCGGGCTACACCTTC	CASSDQGDFSGYTF
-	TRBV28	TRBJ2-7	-	TGTGCCAGCAGTTTATTGGTCGAGCAGTACTTC	CASSLLVEQYF
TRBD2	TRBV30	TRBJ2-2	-	TGTGCCTGGGGTAATAGCGGGGGGTCGCTCACCGGGGAGCTGTTTTTT	CAWGNSGGSLTGELFF
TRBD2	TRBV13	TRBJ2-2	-	TGTGCCAGCAGCTATAAGCGCCCCGCGTCCGGGGGGACCTGGACCGGGGAGCTGTTTTTT	CASSYKRPASGGTWTGELFF
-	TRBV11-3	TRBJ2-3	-	TGTGCCAGCAGCTTAGTAGACACAGATACGCAGTATTTT	CASSLVDTDTQYF
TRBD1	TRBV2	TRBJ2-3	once	TGTGCCAGCCCCCCGGGACAGGGGGAAACAGATACGCAGTATTTT	CASPPGQGETDTQYF
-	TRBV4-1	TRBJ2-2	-	TGCGCCAGCAGGGCCCCCATGAACACCGGGGAGCTGTTTTTT	CASRAPMNTGELFF
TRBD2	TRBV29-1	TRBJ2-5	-	TGCAGCTCCAGACTAGCGAGCCAAGAGACCCAGTACTTC	CSSRLASQETQYF
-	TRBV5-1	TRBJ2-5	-	TGCGCCACGAGTACCGGAAAAGAGACCCAGTACTTC	CATSTGKETQYF
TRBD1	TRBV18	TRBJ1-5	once	TGTGCCAGCTCACCCCCAGAGGGGGCGGGAGGCAATCAGCCCCAGCATTTT	CASSPPEGAGGNQPQHF